Listed below are T cell receptor beta chains from one sample, sequenced in a study of blood T cell repertoires in COVID-19. Method: immunoSEQ multiplex PCR; TCRdb's copy keeps in-frame clones and lacks some. The data hold about 33,000 clones, with 78% observed a single time. The sequencing input was peripheral blood. The receptors were sampled from a man of 80 years or more with acute or convalescent COVID-19. The CDR3 runs from the conserved cysteine through the conserved F or W. The D gene is left open where the match is weak. Only part of the rows carry a size: once, few, many, or a class if the clone is expanded.

TRBJ2-3	TRBV5-1	TRBD2	-	TGCGCCAGCAGCTTGGGTGGCGGGGGGGCCTCAGATACGCAGTATTTT	CASSLGGGGASDTQYF
TRBJ2-3	TRBV10-3	TRBD2	-	TGTGCCATCAGTGGGACTAGCGGGCCCACAGATACGCAGTATTTT	CAISGTSGPTDTQYF
TRBJ1-2	TRBV7-8	-	-	TGTGCCAGCAGCCCCCTACAGGAAGGCTACACCTTC	CASSPLQEGYTF
TRBJ2-6	TRBV6-2/TRBV6-3	-	-	TGTGCCAGCAGTAGCGGCCCCGGGATTTCGGGCTCTGGGGCCAACGTCCTGACTTTC	CASSSGPGISGSGANVLTF
TRBJ2-1	TRBV7-9	-	-	TGTGCCAGCACCCCGTTAGGGGTATACAATGAGCAGTTCTTC	CASTPLGVYNEQFF
TRBJ1-2	TRBV28	-	-	TGTGCCAGCAGCCCCCCGGACAGTCCTGTTGGCTACACCTTC	CASSPPDSPVGYTF
TRBJ2-7	TRBV6-5	-	-	TGTGCCAGCACAGTTAGCCCCACGGCGGGAGAGCAGTACTTC	CASTVSPTAGEQYF
TRBJ2-1	TRBV6-5	-	-	TGTGCCAGCAGTTACATGGGACTGATCAATGAGCAGTTCTTC	CASSYMGLINEQFF
TRBJ1-5	TRBV5-1	-	-	TGCGCCAGCAGCTTGGAAGGGGGTTACAATCAGCCCCAGCATTTT	CASSLEGGYNQPQHF
TRBJ2-1	TRBV11-3	TRBD1	-	TGTGCCAGCAGCCCAAGACAGGGGGGCTACAATGAGCAGTTCTTC	CASSPRQGGYNEQFF
TRBJ1-1	TRBV6-2/TRBV6-3	-	-	TGTGCCAGCAGTTCTTTCCGACAGCCTGAAGCTTTCTTT	CASSSFRQPEAFF
TRBJ2-3	TRBV6-5	TRBD1	-	TGTGCCAGCCTGTACAGGGGCCCCGATACGCAGTATTTT	CASLYRGPDTQYF
TRBJ1-6	TRBV5-8	-	-	TGTGCCAGCAGGAGCTACTCCTATAATTCACCCCTCCACTTT	CASRSYSYNSPLHF
TRBJ1-2	TRBV6-5	-	-	TGTGCCAGCAGTACCTCGACATCGGGAGAAGGCACCTTC	CASSTSTSGEGTF
TRBJ2-5	TRBV14	TRBD1	-	TGTGCCAGCAGCCAAGATTTCACAGGGGGCGCGGAGACCCAGTACTTC	CASSQDFTGGAETQYF
TRBJ2-7	TRBV10-1	TRBD1	-	TGCGCCAGCAGTAAAGGACAGGTCAGCTCCTACGAGCAGTACTTC	CASSKGQVSSYEQYF
TRBJ2-1	TRBV5-1	-	-	TGCGCCAGCAGCTTGGCCCTCGGGGAGTTTTCCTACAATGAGCAGTTCTTC	CASSLALGEFSYNEQFF
TRBJ2-2	TRBV10-3	TRBD1	-	TGTGCCATCAGATCTGGGACAGGGGGCTCCGGGGAGCTGTTTTTT	CAIRSGTGGSGELFF
TRBJ2-5	TRBV5-4	-	-	TGTGCCAGCAGCTACAAACAGGGCGACGAGACCCAGTACTTC	CASSYKQGDETQYF
TRBJ1-1	TRBV5-1	TRBD1	-	TGCGCCAGCAGCGCCGGGACAGGGTTTAACACTGAAGCTTTCTTT	CASSAGTGFNTEAFF
TRBJ2-1	TRBV5-6	TRBD2	-	TGTGCCAGCAGCTCCACTGGGGTCGGGGGGGCCCTCAATGAGCAGTTCTTC	CASSSTGVGGALNEQFF
TRBJ1-4	TRBV6-5	TRBD1	-	TGTGCCAGCAGAAACTCAGGGACAGCTAATGAAAAACTGTTTTTT	CASRNSGTANEKLFF
TRBJ2-7	TRBV6-5	-	once	TGTGCCAGCAGTCCAGGATTTGCCTACGAGCAGTACTTC	CASSPGFAYEQYF
TRBJ1-2	TRBV30	TRBD1	-	TGTGCCTGGGCCAACCAGGGGGACGGCTATGGCTACACCTTC	CAWANQGDGYGYTF
TRBJ2-1	TRBV5-1	-	once	TGCGCCAGCAGCCTTACACAGGGAAATGAGCAGTTCTTC	CASSLTQGNEQFF
TRBJ2-7	TRBV5-1	TRBD1	-	TGCGCCAGCAGCTTGCCCGACAGGGCGAACGACTACGAGCAGTACTTC	CASSLPDRANDYEQYF
TRBJ2-2	TRBV2	TRBD1	once	TGTGCCAGCAGGGGACAGGGGTCGAACACCGGGGAGCTGTTTTTT	CASRGQGSNTGELFF
TRBJ2-3	TRBV4-1	TRBD1	-	TGCGCCAGCAGCCAAGACAGGGGGCTGAACGGAGATACGCAGTATTTT	CASSQDRGLNGDTQYF
TRBJ1-5	TRBV5-6	-	-	TGTGCCAGCAGCCGGGGGTCTCAGCCCCAGCATTTT	CASSRGSQPQHF
TRBJ2-5	TRBV19	TRBD1	-	TGTGCCAGTAGTACCTCTCGGACAGGGGGAGCAGGGACCCAGTACTTC	CASSTSRTGGAGTQYF
TRBJ1-3	TRBV2	-	-	TGTGCCAGCAGGCTAGAGGGCCCTCTAGTTGGAAACACCATATATTTT	CASRLEGPLVGNTIYF
TRBJ2-1	TRBV2	TRBD2	-	TGTGCCAGCAGTGGTAGACTAGCATGGGACAATGAGCAGTTCTTC	CASSGRLAWDNEQFF
TRBJ2-2	TRBV7-9	-	-	TGTGCCAGCAGCTTAAGGGGGGGAGTAGTCACCGGGGAGCTGTTTTTT	CASSLRGGVVTGELFF
TRBJ1-1	TRBV9	TRBD1	-	TGTGCCAGCAGCCCAAGGGCAGGCAGGGGGCCCGTCGGAGACACTGAAGCTTTCTTT	CASSPRAGRGPVGDTEAFF
TRBJ2-3	TRBV4-1	TRBD1	once	TGCGCCAGCAGCGTAAGGGGGCGTAGCACAGATACGCAGTATTTT	CASSVRGRSTDTQYF
TRBJ2-3	TRBV7-9	TRBD2	-	TGTGCCAGCAGCGCCGGGGGGGATACGCAGTATTTT	CASSAGGDTQYF
TRBJ2-2	TRBV19	TRBD2	-	TGTGCCAGTAGTCCCCGGACTAGCGGCATCAACGGGGAGCTGTTTTTT	CASSPRTSGINGELFF
TRBJ1-5	TRBV6-2/TRBV6-3	-	-	TGTGCCAGCAGTACAGGGACACCCAATCAGCCCCAGCATTTT	CASSTGTPNQPQHF
TRBJ2-5	TRBV6-6	-	-	TGTGCCAGCAGTACTATCAGGGGAGAGACCCAGTACTTC	CASSTIRGETQYF
TRBJ1-2	TRBV19	-	-	TGTGCCAGTAGTATAGGTCAAACTAACTATGGCTACACCTTC	CASSIGQTNYGYTF
TRBJ2-3	TRBV11-3	TRBD2	few	TGTGCCTCCGCACCGGGACTAGCAGATACGCAGTATTTT	CASAPGLADTQYF
TRBJ2-7	TRBV24-1	-	-	TGTGCCACCAGTGCCCAGGGTTACCCCTCCTACGAGCAGTACTTC	CATSAQGYPSYEQYF
TRBJ2-5	TRBV7-2	TRBD2	-	TGTGCCAGCAGCCAAAGAAGGCTAGCGGGGGAAGAGACCCAGTACTTC	CASSQRRLAGEETQYF
TRBJ2-3	TRBV6-5	-	-	TGTGCCATCCTTGCAGATACGCAGTATTTT	CAILADTQYF
TRBJ1-1	TRBV3-1/TRBV3-2	-	-	TGTGCCAGCAGCCCCTATCAGGCGAACACTGAAGCTTTCTTT	CASSPYQANTEAFF
TRBJ2-2	TRBV7-2	TRBD1	-	TGTGCCAGCAGGGGCAGGGGGTACGGGGAGCTGTTTTTT	CASRGRGYGELFF
TRBJ2-3	TRBV19	TRBD2	-	TGTGCCAGTAGTTGGATTCGGGGGGGAGGTGCAGATACGCAGTATTTT	CASSWIRGGGADTQYF
TRBJ1-4	TRBV3-1/TRBV3-2	-	-	TGTGCCAGCAGGCGCGGTGAAAAACTGTTTTTT	CASRRGEKLFF
TRBJ2-5	TRBV30	TRBD2	-	TGTGCCTGGAGTCTGAGGGAGGGAGAGACCCAGTACTTC	CAWSLREGETQYF
TRBJ2-5	TRBV5-6	TRBD1	-	TGTGCCAGCAGCTCCCCGGGACAGGGAGGAGAGACCCAGTACTTC	CASSSPGQGGETQYF
TRBJ2-5	TRBV5-1	TRBD1	once	TGCGCCAGCAGCTTTGAACAGGGGGCAGAGACCCAGTACTTC	CASSFEQGAETQYF
TRBJ2-3	TRBV6-5	-	-	TGTGCCAGCACGCCTAGAAGCACAGATACGCAGTATTTT	CASTPRSTDTQYF
TRBJ2-1	TRBV12-3/TRBV12-4	-	once	TGTGCCACCGAAAACAACAATGAGCAGTTCTTC	CATENNNEQFF
TRBJ2-3	TRBV19	TRBD2	-	TGTGCCAGCAGCCTGAGGAAGCGGGGTAGCACAGATACGCAGTATTTT	CASSLRKRGSTDTQYF
TRBJ2-1	TRBV11-2	TRBD2	-	TGTGCCAGCAGCTGGCTAGCGGGGGGGTATAATGAGCAGTTCTTC	CASSWLAGGYNEQFF